This is a list of T cell receptor beta chains from one sample in a study of blood T cell repertoires in COVID-19. Produced via immunoSEQ multiplex PCR; TCRdb's table is partial and in-frame only. The repertoire holds 250,000 to 350,000 clones, 80% to 90% seen once, with roughly 4% in the top ten. Sequencing input: PBMCs or T cells enriched from blood (not recorded which). The receptor source for this set is a woman in her 30s who had recovered from COVID-19. The CDR3 runs from the conserved cysteine through the conserved F or W. Each record gives: J gene, V gene, CDR3 length, clone size, D gene, CDR3 protein, CDR3 DNA. D genes are given only for firm matches. Clone size appears in some rows only: once, few, many, or a class for an expanded clone.

J gene: TRBJ1-2
V gene: TRBV18
CDR3 length: 13
clone size: -
D gene: -
CDR3 protein: CASSPAQAYGYTF
CDR3 DNA: TGTGCCAGCTCACCCGCGCAGGCCTATGGCTACACCTTC

J gene: TRBJ1-4
V gene: TRBV30
CDR3 length: 15
clone size: -
D gene: TRBD1
CDR3 protein: CAFGQARTTNEKLFF
CDR3 DNA: TGTGCCTTTGGACAGGCAAGAACAACTAATGAAAAACTGTTTTTT

J gene: TRBJ2-5
V gene: TRBV27
CDR3 length: 20
clone size: -
D gene: TRBD2
CDR3 protein: CASSLESPFLAGGQLETQYF
CDR3 DNA: TGTGCCAGCAGTTTAGAGTCCCCTTTTTTAGCGGGAGGGCAGTTGGAGACCCAGTACTTC

J gene: TRBJ2-7
V gene: TRBV19
CDR3 length: 15
clone size: -
D gene: TRBD2
CDR3 protein: CASTPRASGTYEQYF
CDR3 DNA: TGTGCCAGTACCCCACGGGCTAGCGGTACCTACGAGCAGTACTTC

J gene: TRBJ2-2
V gene: TRBV10-2
CDR3 length: 15
clone size: once
D gene: -
CDR3 protein: CASVDSSAGTGELFF
CDR3 DNA: TGCGCCAGCGTGGACAGCTCGGCGGGCACCGGGGAGCTGTTTTTT

J gene: TRBJ1-1
V gene: TRBV7-9
CDR3 length: 15
clone size: -
D gene: -
CDR3 protein: CASSNPRGLNTEAFF
CDR3 DNA: TGTGCCAGCAGCAATCCACGGGGGTTGAACACTGAAGCTTTCTTT

J gene: TRBJ2-3
V gene: TRBV6-6
CDR3 length: 12
clone size: -
D gene: -
CDR3 protein: CASTLSTDTQYF
CDR3 DNA: TGTGCCAGCACCCTGAGCACAGATACGCAGTATTTT

J gene: TRBJ2-1
V gene: TRBV7-2
CDR3 length: 15
clone size: once
D gene: -
CDR3 protein: CASSLGGWRHNEQFF
CDR3 DNA: TGTGCCAGCAGCTTAGGAGGTTGGCGACACAATGAGCAGTTCTTC

J gene: TRBJ2-1
V gene: TRBV19
CDR3 length: 15
clone size: -
D gene: TRBD1
CDR3 protein: CATSSGTENYNEQFF
CDR3 DNA: TGTGCCACCTCGTCGGGGACAGAGAACTACAATGAGCAGTTCTTC

J gene: TRBJ2-2
V gene: TRBV15
CDR3 length: 15
clone size: -
D gene: -
CDR3 protein: CATSRDMSYGGELFF
CDR3 DNA: TGTGCCACCAGCAGAGATATGAGCTATGGCGGGGAGCTGTTTTTT

J gene: TRBJ2-5
V gene: TRBV6-5
CDR3 length: 14
clone size: once
D gene: -
CDR3 protein: CASSQGAGQETQYF
CDR3 DNA: TGTGCCAGCAGCCAGGGTGCCGGTCAAGAGACCCAGTACTTC

J gene: TRBJ1-3
V gene: TRBV28
CDR3 length: 16
clone size: -
D gene: -
CDR3 protein: CASGWTDFSSGNTIYF
CDR3 DNA: TGTGCCAGCGGTTGGACGGACTTCAGCTCTGGAAACACCATATATTTT

J gene: TRBJ2-1
V gene: TRBV19
CDR3 length: 14
clone size: -
D gene: -
CDR3 protein: CASKETASFNEQFF
CDR3 DNA: TGTGCCAGTAAGGAAACGGCTAGCTTCAATGAGCAGTTCTTC

J gene: TRBJ1-3
V gene: TRBV4-1
CDR3 length: 14
clone size: -
D gene: TRBD1
CDR3 protein: CASSQMTGGNTIYF
CDR3 DNA: TGCGCCAGCAGCCAAATGACAGGGGGAAACACCATATATTTT

J gene: TRBJ1-2
V gene: TRBV25-1
CDR3 length: 12
clone size: few
D gene: TRBD1
CDR3 protein: CASRDRGEGYTF
CDR3 DNA: TGTGCCAGCAGAGACAGGGGGGAAGGCTACACCTTC

J gene: TRBJ2-3
V gene: TRBV6-2/TRBV6-3
CDR3 length: 14
clone size: -
D gene: -
CDR3 protein: CASSTGTTTDTQYF
CDR3 DNA: TGTGCCAGCAGTACAGGGACTACCACAGATACGCAGTATTTT

J gene: TRBJ1-2
V gene: TRBV19
CDR3 length: 14
clone size: -
D gene: -
CDR3 protein: CASSTTDKGLGYTF
CDR3 DNA: TGTGCCAGTAGTACTACGGACAAGGGTCTTGGCTACACCTTC

J gene: TRBJ2-2
V gene: TRBV7-8
CDR3 length: 16
clone size: -
D gene: TRBD2
CDR3 protein: CASSPRSSGGPPRLFF
CDR3 DNA: TGTGCCAGCAGCCCGAGGTCTAGCGGGGGGCCCCCGCGACTGTTTTTT

J gene: TRBJ1-4
V gene: TRBV10-1
CDR3 length: 18
clone size: -
D gene: TRBD1
CDR3 protein: CASLRGQGVVWRDEKLFF
CDR3 DNA: TGCGCCAGCCTTCGAGGACAGGGCGTTGTGTGGCGGGATGAAAAACTGTTTTTT

J gene: TRBJ1-1
V gene: TRBV2
CDR3 length: 14
clone size: -
D gene: -
CDR3 protein: CASDPGTVNTEAFF
CDR3 DNA: TGTGCCAGCGACCCGGGTACTGTGAACACTGAAGCTTTCTTT

J gene: TRBJ2-7
V gene: TRBV6-1
CDR3 length: 13
clone size: -
D gene: -
CDR3 protein: CASSEFRSYEQYF
CDR3 DNA: TGTGCCAGCAGTGAATTCAGGTCCTACGAGCAGTACTTC

J gene: TRBJ1-6
V gene: TRBV9
CDR3 length: 15
clone size: few
D gene: -
CDR3 protein: CASSVYGSYNSPLHF
CDR3 DNA: TGTGCCAGCAGCGTCTACGGCTCCTATAATTCACCCCTCCACTTT

J gene: TRBJ2-3
V gene: TRBV9
CDR3 length: 17
clone size: -
D gene: TRBD2
CDR3 protein: CASSVWASGASTDTQYF
CDR3 DNA: TGTGCCAGCAGCGTTTGGGCTAGCGGGGCTAGCACAGATACGCAGTATTTT

J gene: TRBJ1-2
V gene: TRBV30
CDR3 length: 13
clone size: -
D gene: TRBD1
CDR3 protein: CAWNLDRGYGYTF
CDR3 DNA: TGTGCCTGGAACCTAGACAGGGGATATGGCTACACCTTC

J gene: TRBJ1-6
V gene: TRBV27
CDR3 length: 14
clone size: -
D gene: TRBD1
CDR3 protein: CASSLDRINSPLHF
CDR3 DNA: TGTGCCAGCAGTTTGGACAGGATTAATTCACCCCTCCACTTT

J gene: TRBJ2-7
V gene: TRBV30
CDR3 length: 13
clone size: -
D gene: TRBD2
CDR3 protein: CAWSLAGVAEQYF
CDR3 DNA: TGTGCCTGGAGTCTAGCGGGAGTGGCCGAGCAGTACTTC